Presented here are 28 T cell receptor beta chains from one specimen sequenced in a study of CD8 T cells in Susac syndrome. An amount of RNA that ranged from roughly 0.45 to 1 ug was reverse transcribed with random hexamers. A single record per CDR3 protein comes from TCRdb applying MiXCR to the immunoSEQ multiplex PCR reads. Of around 160,000 distinct CDR3 sequences listed, 90% to 95% are singletons. Sequencing was done on a sample of CD4+ T cells from PBMCs. All receptors come from a human donor in good health.

The chain couples TRBV14 to TRBJ2-7, with unresolved D. CDR3 length: 13 residues. V lost 1 base, J lost 6 bases, and 10 bases lay in between. Germline loops: CDR1 SGHDN, CDR2 FVKESK. CDR3 bases: TGTGCCAGCAGCCAAGCGAACGGGTTCGAGCAGTACTTC. Residues: CASSQANGFEQYF.

CDR3 sequence reads: CASSFQGTQETQYF. CDR3 DNA: TGTGCCAGCAGCTTCCAGGGGACCCAAGAGACCCAGTACTTC. V is TRBV9 and J is TRBJ2-5; the D gene is possibly TRBD1 (6 bases). The CDR3 has 14 residues. Per germline, CDR1 SGDLS and CDR2 YYNGEE. Between the trimmed V and J ends, which lost 4 bases and 1 base, there was a span of 11 bases.

The rearrangement links TRBV4-3 to TRBJ2-7, with TRBD1 matching 9 bases. The CDR3 covers 16 residues. Trimming removed 4 bases from V and 1 base from J; junction bases left unmatched: 8. The germline CDR1 and CDR2 sequences are LGHNA and YSLEER. The CDR3 protein is CASSRERGQGSYEQYF. The DNA of the CDR3 is TGCGCCAGCAGCCGGGAGAGAGGACAGGGGTCCTACGAGCAGTACTTC.

This clonotype was picked up one time. The chain links TRBV24-1 to TRBJ2-1, with unresolved D. Germline CDR1 is KGHDR and CDR2 is SFDVKD. V was trimmed by 3 bases and J by 0 bases, leaving 14 bases between them. The CDR3 extends over 17 amino acids. CDR3 bases: TGTGCCACCAGTGATGACACGGCTGAGAGCTCCTACAATGAGCAGTTCTTC. It is translated as CATSDDTAESSYNEQFF.

The chain uses TRBV3-1 and TRBJ2-5; weak D call: TRBD2 (6 bases). The CDR3 consists of 13 residues. CDR1 and CDR2 from the germline V gene are LGHDT and YNNKEL (reference sequence). Trimming took off 6 bases at V and 5 bases at J, with 13 bases between the two ends. The CDR3 sequence: CASSRSGGETQYF. DNA of the CDR3: TGTGCCAGCAGTCGATCTGGGGGGGAGACCCAGTACTTC.

The count of this clonotype is one. The chain uses TRBV12-3 or TRBV12-4 and TRBJ2-5; 7 positions match TRBD2. V was clipped by 5 bases and J by 5 bases; unmatched bases: 5. This CDR3 is built from 13 residues. The CDR3 sequence: CASSSGKGETQYF. CDR3 bases: TGTGCCAGCAGTAGCGGGAAGGGGGAGACCCAGTACTTC.

J is TRBJ2-1 and V is TRBV6-5, with a possible D match to TRBD1 (6 bases). This CDR3 has 14 amino acids. The germline V and J ends were trimmed by 2 bases and 9 bases, with 14 bases remaining between them. CDR1 MNHEY and CDR2 SVGAGI come from the germline V gene. CDR3 protein: CASSYGTGTGEQFF. CDR3 coding DNA: TGTGCCAGCAGTTACGGAACAGGGACGGGTGAGCAGTTCTTC.

V and J are TRBV20-1 and TRBJ1-5; D gene uncertain. V was trimmed by 3 bases and J by 2 bases, leaving 5 bases between them. CDR3 length: 12 residues. CDR1 is DFQATT and CDR2 is SNEGSKA in the germline V gene (reference sequence). The CDR3 bases are TGCAGTGCTAGCTTCGGCAATCAGCCCCAGCATTTT. It translates to CSASFGNQPQHF.

The rearrangement links TRBV19 to TRBJ1-1; D remains ambiguous. This CDR3 comprises 13 residues. V lost 6 bases to trimming and J lost 5 bases, with 13 bases between them. Germline values: CDR1 LNHDA, CDR2 SQIVND (reference sequence). The CDR3 reads CASRVQGLTEAFF. The CDR3 coding sequence is TGTGCCAGTAGAGTACAAGGGTTAACTGAAGCTTTCTTT. The whole variable domain, filled in from reference TRBV19 and TRBJ1-1, reads DGGITQSPKYLFRKEGQNVTLSCEQNLNHDAMYWYRQDPGQGLRLIYYSQIVNDFQKGDIAEGYSVSREKKESFPLTVTSAQKNPTAFYLCASRVQGLTEAFFGQGTRLTVV.

This chain links TRBV4-3 with TRBJ2-2; 7 bases are shared with TRBD1. This CDR3 is built from 14 residues. Germline CDR1 is LGHNA and CDR2 is YSLEER. V lost 4 bases and J lost 5; bases outside the gene matches: 4. CDR3 in DNA: TGCGCCAGCAGCCGGAAACAGGGGACCGGGGAGCTGTTTTTT. Protein: CASSRKQGTGELFF.

The chain has TRBV28 and TRBJ2-5, with D hard to call. Germline assignment: CDR1 MDHEN and CDR2 SYDVKM. CDR3 length equals 15 residues. Trimming took 1 base from V and 4 from J, leaving 13 bases between them. The CDR3: CASSLSDLRGETQYF. The CDR3 DNA reads TGTGCCAGCAGTTTATCAGACCTTAGAGGAGAGACCCAGTACTTC.

The chain uses TRBV2 and TRBJ1-5; D is unclear. The V gene's germline CDR1 is SNHLY and CDR2 FYNNEI. With 3 bases removed from V and 7 bases from J, the gap between germline ends came to 13 bases. This CDR3 spans 14 amino acids. The CDR3 is CASSELGSGQPQHF. CDR3 nucleotides: TGTGCCAGCAGTGAGCTGGGATCGGGGCAGCCCCAGCATTTT.

This chain joins TRBV2 and TRBJ2-1; D gene unclear. Per the germline V gene, CDR1 is SNHLY and CDR2 is FYNNEI. V was shortened by 4 bases and J by 9 bases, with 7 bases between the two germline ends. The CDR3 has 11 amino acids. The CDR3 protein is CASSGAGEQFF. DNA of the CDR3: TGTGCCAGCAGTGGCGCTGGTGAGCAGTTCTTC. Filled out from reference TRBV2 and TRBJ2-1, the complete variable domain reads EPEVTQTPSHQVTQMGQEVILRCVPISNHLYFYWYRQILGQKVEFLVSFYNNEISEKSEIFDDQFSVERPDGSNFTLKIRSTKLEDSAMYFCASSGAGEQFFGPGTRLTVL.

V is TRBV29-1 and J is TRBJ2-5, with D tentatively TRBD2 (5 bases). Trimming shortened V by 6 bases and J by 3 bases, and 17 bases separated the two germline ends. The V gene's germline CDR1 is SQVTM and CDR2 ANQGSEA. The CDR3 has 14 residues. CDR3 amino acids: CSVGITGSKETQYF. For the CDR3, the DNA is TGCAGCGTGGGTATCACGGGGAGTAAAGAGACCCAGTACTTC.

The J gene is TRBJ2-7, the V gene TRBV4-3, with 7 nucleotides matching TRBD1. J gave up 0 bases and V 1 base, and 6 bases lay outside the gene matches. CDR1 is LGHNA and CDR2 is YSLEER in the germline V gene. The CDR3 loop spans 16 amino acids. The CDR3 is CASSQVGQESSYEQYF. The DNA for the CDR3 is TGCGCCAGCAGCCAAGTCGGACAGGAAAGCTCCTACGAGCAGTACTTC.

The gene calls are TRBV30 and TRBJ2-3; unclear D gene. Germline assignment: CDR1 GTSNPN and CDR2 SVGIG (reference sequence). V gave up 1 base and J gave up 0 bases, with 14 bases separating them. CDR3 length equals 16 residues. CDR3 DNA: TGTGCCTGGAGTGAAGGTCGGGTACCTAGCACAGATACGCAGTATTTT. Its translation: CAWSEGRVPSTDTQYF.

This clonotype was seen only a few times. V and J are TRBV6-2 or TRBV6-3 and TRBJ2-7; 7 bases are shared with TRBD1. This CDR3 is built from 12 residues. Germline trimming cut 7 bases from V and 4 bases from J; bases unmatched to any gene: 4. The germline gives CDR1 MNHEY, CDR2 SVGEGT. CDR3 nucleotide sequence: TGTGCCAGCACCGACAGGGCTTACGAGCAGTACTTC. Translated, it gives CASTDRAYEQYF.

The chain uses TRBV30 and TRBJ2-3; 9 bases are shared with TRBD1. This CDR3 comprises 16 residues. CDR1 GTSNPN and CDR2 SVGIG come from the germline V gene (reference sequence). Trimming at V came to 0 bases and at J to 3 bases, leaving 7 bases not matched to a gene. In nucleotides, the CDR3 is TGTGCCTGGAGTGTACGCGGGACAGGGTATACAGATACGCAGTATTTT. As protein: CAWSVRGTGYTDTQYF.

The chain combines TRBV20-1 with TRBJ2-1; 8 nucleotides align to TRBD2. This CDR3 contains 13 residues. Per germline, CDR1 DFQATT and CDR2 SNEGSKA (reference sequence). The V segment lost 4 bases and the J segment 9 bases; nucleotides outside the gene matches: 8. CDR3 region: CSATTGGAGEQFF. Written as DNA, the CDR3 is TGCAGTGCTACGACCGGGGGGGCAGGTGAGCAGTTCTTC.

Concerning this clonotype: The junction and the germline gene differ at one end; a read error may be behind it. J is TRBJ2-2 and V is TRBV7-7; D is unclear. The germline CDR1 and CDR2 sequences are SSHAT and FNYEAQ (reference sequence). This CDR3 comprises 13 residues. CDR3 amino acids: CASSLAVTGELFF. CDR3 bases: TGTGCTAGCAGCTTAGCTGTGACCGGGGAGCTGTTTTTT.

This sequence joins TRBV9 and TRBJ1-1; D not resolved. The CDR3 has 14 residues. Germline V gives CDR1 SGDLS, CDR2 YYNGEE. V lost 0 bases to trimming and J lost 4 bases, with 10 bases between them. For the CDR3, the DNA is TGTGCCAGCAGCGTAGAGGTGGAGGGCACTGAAGCTTTCTTT. Translating gives CASSVEVEGTEAFF.

The chain recombines TRBV6-5 with TRBJ2-5; 8 bases align to TRBD2. The CDR3 extends over 15 amino acids. J was trimmed by 4 bases and V by 2 bases; bases with no gene match: 6. Germline CDR1 and CDR2: MNHEY and SVGAGI. The CDR3 spells CASSYVSGGGETQYF. The CDR3 nucleotides read TGTGCCAGCAGTTACGTAAGCGGGGGAGGAGAGACCCAGTACTTC.

This chain connects TRBV9 to TRBJ1-6; D remains unclear. The length of the CDR3 is 13 residues. Germline CDR1 SGDLS, CDR2 YYNGEE. V lost 0 bases and J 7 bases, leaving 5 bases between the germline ends. The CDR3 region has the DNA TGTGCCAGCAGCGTAGCTGGAAATTCACCCCTCCACTTT. Its translation is CASSVAGNSPLHF.

The V gene is TRBV29-1, the J gene TRBJ1-1; 8 positions agree with TRBD1. V dropped 3 bases and J dropped 1; count of bases not matched to a gene: 4. The CDR3 contains 14 residues. Germline assignment: CDR1 SQVTM and CDR2 ANQGSEA. The CDR3 sequence is CSVDKDRANTEAFF. In nucleotides, the CDR3 is TGCAGCGTTGACAAGGACAGGGCGAACACTGAAGCTTTCTTT.

The CDR3 region is CASRPRDGNTGELFF. The CDR3 DNA is TGTGCCAGTAGGCCCCGGGACGGGAACACCGGGGAGCTGTTTTTT. The gene calls are TRBV19 and TRBJ2-2; D tentatively fits TRBD1 or TRBD2 (5 bases each). V was pared by 6 bases and J by 1 base, with 12 bases between. This CDR3 is 15 amino acids long. Per germline, CDR1 LNHDA and CDR2 SQIVND (reference sequence).

This rearrangement joins TRBV15 to TRBJ1-2; unclear D gene. This CDR3 is 17 amino acids long. V lost 1 base, J lost 3 bases, and 18 bases lay in between. Per germline, CDR1 LNHNV and CDR2 YYDKDF (reference sequence). The CDR3 is CATSRAAHAGSDYGYTF. CDR3 sequence (DNA): TGTGCCACCAGCAGAGCCGCCCACGCAGGCTCGGACTATGGCTACACCTTC.

The chain uses TRBV28 and TRBJ1-5; TRBD1 might be the D (6 bases). CDR1 MDHEN and CDR2 SYDVKM come from the germline V gene. The CDR3 has 16 residues. Between the trimmed V and J ends, which lost 7 bases and 0 bases, there was a span of 16 bases. The CDR3 spells CASINQGLDSNQPQHF. CDR3 DNA sequence: TGTGCCAGCATCAATCAGGGGCTCGATAGCAATCAGCCCCAGCATTTT.

The V and J genes are TRBV27 and TRBJ2-3, with D possibly matching TRBD2 (6 bases). V was shortened by 9 bases and J by 14 bases, with 18 bases between the two germline ends. The germline gives CDR1 MNHEY, CDR2 SMNVEV (reference sequence). The CDR3 sequence is 11 residues long. CDR3 protein: CARANGGEGYF. CDR3 bases: TGTGCCAGGGCGAACGGGGGAGAGGGGTATTTT.